The 14 T cell receptor beta chains presented below share a single source sample, sequenced in a study of vaccination and CD4 T cells after COVID-19. For these TCRs, the target antigens are not known. The assay that was used to sequence DNA from cultured CD4+ T cells was the Oncomine TCR Beta short-read assay. TCRdb used MiXCR to reprocess the PCR reads, holding one entry per CDR3 protein. This table has 15,000 to 20,000 distinct CDR3 sequences, 40% appearing once. Treatment indicated: approximately 10-day PBMC culture with coronavirus spike peptide pools or control peptides (ViraFEST assay). Sequenced here: CD4+ T cells from blood, cultured in vitro, sampled after SARS-CoV-2 vaccination. These receptors all stem from a human donor who had recovered from COVID-19.

The chain joins TRBV7-9 to TRBJ1-4; D is undetermined. V was cut by 2 bases and J by 5 bases, with 6 bases left in between. Germline CDR1 reads SEHNR; CDR2 reads FQNEAQ (reference sequence). The CDR3 is made up of 13 amino acids. CDR3 in amino acids: CASSLSVNEKLFF. CDR3 DNA sequence: TGTGCCAGCAGCTTATCTGTGAATGAAAAACTGTTTTTT. The variable domain in full, completed from reference TRBV7-9 and TRBJ1-4, reads DTGVSQNPRHKITKRGQNVTFRCDPISEHNRLYWYRQTLGQGPEFLTYFQNEAQLEKSRLLSDRFSAERPKGSFSTLEIQRTEQGDSAMYLCASSLSVNEKLFFGSGTQLSVL.

V usage is TRBV6-2 or TRBV6-3 and J usage is TRBJ1-2; TRBD1 might be the D (5 bases). The CDR3 sequence is 13 residues long. CDR1 and CDR2 (germline): MNHEY, SVGEGT. Trimming took 4 bases from V and 8 from J, leaving 14 bases between them. Here the CDR3 reads CASSLQGLSGYTF. The CDR3 nucleotides read TGTGCCAGCAGTTTGCAGGGTTTATCGGGCTACACCTTC.

DNA of the CDR3: TGTGCCAGCAGCCAAGGCCAAGGGGCCGACAACTATGGCTACACCTTC. Protein sequence: CASSQGQGADNYGYTF. The chain links TRBV4-2 to TRBJ1-2, with a weak D call TRBD1 (5 bases). The CDR3 spans 16 residues. Looked up from germline, CDR1 is LGHNA and CDR2 is YNFKEQ. Deletions cut 1 base from V and 2 bases from J, with 14 bases between.

This chain connects TRBV5-1 to TRBJ2-7, with unresolved D. V was shortened by 6 bases and J by 2 bases, with 18 bases between the two germline ends. Germline-derived CDR1 and CDR2 are SGHRS and YFSETQ. This CDR3 comprises 15 residues. DNA for the CDR3: TGCGCCAGCACCGATCTGGCGGCCGAAACCTACGAGCAGTACTTC. Encoded protein: CASTDLAAETYEQYF.

The chain recombines TRBV11-2 with TRBJ1-2, with D unresolved. Germline assignment: CDR1 SGHAT and CDR2 FQNNGV. Trimming shortened V by 0 bases and J by 3 bases, and 11 bases separated the two germline ends. There are 15 residues in the CDR3. CDR3 region: CASSLDAGFDYGYTF. CDR3 sequence (DNA): TGTGCCAGCAGCTTAGATGCTGGATTCGACTATGGCTACACCTTC.

V is TRBV29-1 and J is TRBJ1-1, with D unresolved. V was clipped by 4 bases and J by 0 bases, with 9 bases between them. From germline, CDR1 is SQVTM and CDR2 ANQGSEA. This CDR3 has 13 residues. CDR3 amino acids: CSVVRNLNTEAFF. CDR3 nucleotides: TGCAGCGTTGTTCGGAACTTGAACACTGAAGCTTTCTTT.

This clonotype has more than one count but fewer than ten. V and J are TRBV6-1 and TRBJ1-5; no clear D. This CDR3 has 16 amino acids. Trimming shortened V by 1 base and J by 3 bases, and 13 bases separated the two germline ends. Per germline, CDR1 MNHNS and CDR2 SASEGT. The CDR3 reads CASSEGFNSPNQPQHF. CDR3 nucleotides: TGTGCCAGCAGTGAAGGTTTTAACTCCCCCAATCAGCCCCAGCATTTT.

This clonotype was counted only a few times. V gene TRBV27 combines with J gene TRBJ1-1; perhaps TRBD1 as D (5 bases). The CDR3 loop spans 14 amino acids. Trimming took 5 bases from V and 5 from J, leaving 15 bases between them. Per germline, CDR1 MNHEY and CDR2 SMNVEV (reference sequence). The CDR3 protein is CASSAAGMLTEAFF. The CDR3 DNA is TGTGCCAGCAGTGCAGCAGGGATGTTAACTGAAGCTTTCTTT.

This chain uses TRBV7-9 with TRBJ2-1; no definite D call. This CDR3 has 13 amino acids. Per germline, CDR1 SEHNR and CDR2 FQNEAQ (reference sequence). With 5 bases removed from V and 10 bases from J, the gap between germline ends came to 15 bases. CDR3 sequence: CASSPTGFSEQFF. In DNA, the CDR3 is TGTGCCAGCAGCCCGACTGGATTTAGCGAGCAGTTCTTC. Filled out from reference TRBV7-9 and TRBJ2-1, the complete variable domain reads DTGVSQNPRHKITKRGQNVTFRCDPISEHNRLYWYRQTLGQGPEFLTYFQNEAQLEKSRLLSDRFSAERPKGSFSTLEIQRTEQGDSAMYLCASSPTGFSEQFFGPGTRLTVL.

This clonotype occurred a few times. The V and J genes are TRBV6-1 and TRBJ1-2, with 10 bases that match TRBD1. Germline V gene data show CDR1 as MNHNS and CDR2 as SASEGT. CDR3 length: 16 amino acids. With V trimmed by 6 bases and J by 7 bases, 14 bases remained unmatched. CDR3 in amino acids: CASRATGTGVFRGYTF. In DNA, the CDR3 is TGTGCCAGCAGGGCCACCGGGACAGGGGTTTTTCGTGGCTACACCTTC.

The chain combines TRBV29-1 with TRBJ1-1; 9 positions agree with TRBD1. Trimming cost V 5 bases and J 0 bases; bases outside gene matches: 7. The length of the CDR3 is 15 residues. The germline V gene has CDR1 SQVTM and CDR2 ANQGSEA. The chain's CDR3 is CSVPRTGAMNTEAFF. The CDR3 nucleotides are TGCAGCGTTCCTCGGACAGGGGCCATGAACACTGAAGCTTTCTTT.

The chain uses TRBV7-2 and TRBJ1-1, with D uncertain. The CDR3 length is 13 residues. V lost 7 bases, J lost 4 bases, and 13 bases lay in between. Germline V gives CDR1 SGHTA, CDR2 FQGNSA. The CDR3 nucleotides read TGTGCCAGCATGCGACCCCTGGGCACTGAAGCTTTCTTT. Protein: CASMRPLGTEAFF.

This clonotype has only a few counts. The chain recombines TRBV24-1 with TRBJ2-2, with TRBD1 as a possible D gene (6 bases). The CDR3 has 16 amino acids. Germline-derived CDR1 and CDR2 are KGHDR and SFDVKD. The V end was cut by 3 bases, the J end by 3 bases, with 13 bases between. CDR3 nucleotides: TGTGCCACCAGTGATGCCTCAGGGGCCTACACCGGGGAGCTGTTTTTT. As protein: CATSDASGAYTGELFF.

The chain uses TRBV10-3 and TRBJ2-3; D possibly uses TRBD1 or TRBD2 (5 bases each). Germline V gives CDR1 ENHRY, CDR2 SYGVKD. CDR3 length: 14 residues. V lost 4 bases and J lost 9, with 17 bases in between. CDR3 residues: CAISARSHRDTQYF. The CDR3 nucleotides read TGTGCCATCAGTGCCCGATCTCATAGGGACACGCAGTATTTT.